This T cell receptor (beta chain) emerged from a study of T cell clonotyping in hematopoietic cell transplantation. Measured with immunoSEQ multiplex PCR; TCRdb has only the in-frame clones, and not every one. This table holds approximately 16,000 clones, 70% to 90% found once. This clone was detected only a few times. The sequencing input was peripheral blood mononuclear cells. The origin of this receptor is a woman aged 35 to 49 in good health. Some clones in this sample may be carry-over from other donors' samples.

CDR3 bases: TGCGCCAGCAGCCACCGATTCCCTCAGGGGTCAGGAGATACGCAGTATTTT. Protein product: CASSHRFPQGSGDTQYF. This chain uses TRBV4-1 with TRBJ2-3, with D perhaps matching TRBD1 (6 bases). V shed 3 bases and J shed 5 bases, with 21 bases lying between them. The CDR3 covers 17 residues. Germline CDR1 reads MGHRA; CDR2 reads YSYEKL.